Each of the 23 T cell receptor beta chains below was sequenced from the same sample in a study of blood T cell repertoires in COVID-19. Assay: immunoSEQ multiplex PCR; the TCRdb copy retains only in-frame clones and omits some. The data contain under 95,000 clones, over 70% of them singletons. The material sequenced was peripheral blood. The receptors stem from a man aged 50-59 years with acute or convalescent COVID-19.

The CDR3 spells CASSRQQGARSNSPLHF. The DNA of the CDR3 is TGCGCCAGCAGCCGCCAACAGGGGGCGAGAAGTAATTCACCCCTCCACTTT. This chain connects TRBV4-1 to TRBJ1-6, with TRBD1 identical over 9 bases. The V and J ends lost 4 bases and 6 bases, in that order; junction bases with no gene match: 10. The CDR3 sequence is 17 residues long. In germline, CDR1 is MGHRA, CDR2 YSYEKL.

The chain carries TRBV3-1 (or the pseudogene TRBV3-2) and TRBJ1-1; no definite D call. There are 15 residues in the CDR3. V shed 4 bases and J shed 1 base, with 13 bases lying between them. Looked up from germline, CDR1 is LGHDT and CDR2 is YNNKEL (reference sequence). CDR3 residues: CASSRIGGGNTEAFF. The CDR3 DNA follows: TGTGCCAGCAGCCGAATAGGCGGTGGGAACACTGAAGCTTTCTTT.

The rearrangement joins TRBV10-3 to TRBJ2-3; D may be TRBD2 (6 bases). The CDR3 covers 14 residues. Germline CDR1 reads ENHRY; CDR2 reads SYGVKD. V gave up 9 bases and J gave up 2 bases, with 15 bases separating them. The CDR3 DNA reads as TGTGCCATGGGGGTGGGAGGCAACACAGATACGCAGTATTTT. It translates to CAMGVGGNTDTQYF.

The chain has TRBV30 and TRBJ1-5; 10 nucleotides agree with TRBD1. This CDR3 spans 13 amino acids. CDR1 and CDR2 from the germline V gene are GTSNPN and SVGIG (reference sequence). Trimming removed 7 bases from V and 5 bases from J; junction bases left unmatched: 5. The CDR3 coding sequence is TGTGCCTACGCGACAGGGGGCGATCAGCCCCAGCATTTT. Its translation: CAYATGGDQPQHF. Full variable domain (missing parts from reference TRBV30 and TRBJ1-5): SQTIHQWPATLVQPVGSPLSLECTVEGTSNPNLYWYRQAAGRGLQLLFYSVGIGQISSEVPQNLSASRPQDRQFILSSKKLLLSDSGFYLCAYATGGDQPQHFGDGTRLSIL.

This clone appeared once. V gene TRBV5-1 combines with J gene TRBJ2-3; 9 nucleotides match TRBD1. Germline V gene sequence: CDR1 SGHRS, CDR2 YFSETQ. The CDR3 length is 16 residues. With V trimmed by 1 base and J by 3 bases, 6 bases remained unmatched. For the CDR3, the DNA is TGCGCCAGCAGCTTGTATGTGACAGGGGGTACAGATACGCAGTATTTT. It translates to CASSLYVTGGTDTQYF.

J is TRBJ1-2 and V is TRBV29-1, with 9 bases fitting TRBD1. The CDR3 consists of 15 residues. Looked up from germline, CDR1 is SQVTM and CDR2 is ANQGSEA. V lost 6 bases and J lost 4; bases outside the gene matches: 12. CDR3 in amino acids: CSVTSSGTGTYGYTF. As DNA, the CDR3 is TGCAGCGTCACAAGTTCCGGGACAGGGACCTATGGCTACACCTTC.

This chain joins TRBV2 and TRBJ2-2; D not resolved. Per the germline V gene, CDR1 is SNHLY and CDR2 is FYNNEI. CDR3 size: 13 residues. V dropped 3 bases and J dropped 4 bases, with 6 bases sitting between them. As DNA, the CDR3 is TGTGCCAGCAGTGACTGGGCCACCGGGGAGCTGTTTTTT. Its protein is CASSDWATGELFF. The full variable domain, completed using reference TRBV2 and TRBJ2-2, is EPEVTQTPSHQVTQMGQEVILRCVPISNHLYFYWYRQILGQKVEFLVSFYNNEISEKSEIFDDQFSVERPDGSNFTLKIRSTKLEDSAMYFCASSDWATGELFFGEGSRLTVL.

V gene TRBV2 combines with J gene TRBJ1-5; D not certain. With 6 bases removed from V and 4 bases from J, the gap between germline ends came to 16 bases. Germline V lookup: CDR1 SNHLY, CDR2 FYNNEI. This CDR3 comprises 15 residues. DNA of the CDR3: TGTGCCAGCAGCCACTTGACGGGTGGGAATCAGCCCCAGCATTTT. The encoded protein is CASSHLTGGNQPQHF.

The V call is TRBV18, the J call TRBJ2-7, with TRBD1 identical over 8 bases. V gave up 4 bases and J gave up 6 bases; unmatched junction bases: 11. CDR1 is KGHSH, CDR2 LQKENI, per germline. The CDR3 consists of 15 residues. The CDR3 spells CASSQGQGLGVEQYF. The CDR3 DNA follows: TGTGCCAGCTCACAAGGACAGGGCCTAGGCGTCGAGCAGTACTTC. Full variable domain (outside the CDR3, taken from reference TRBV18 and TRBJ2-7): NAGVMQNPRHLVRRRGQEARLRCSPMKGHSHVYWYRQLPEEGLKFMVYLQKENIIDESGMPKERFSAEFPKEGPSILRIQQVVRGDSAAYFCASSQGQGLGVEQYFGPGTRLTVT.

The table lists this clone with a few counts. The J gene is TRBJ1-3, the V gene TRBV9; a weak D match, TRBD1 (5 bases). The germline V gene encodes CDR1 SGDLS and CDR2 YYNGEE. There are 15 residues in the CDR3. V dropped 3 bases and J dropped 0 bases, with 10 bases sitting between them. The CDR3 sequence is CASSGGDSSGNTIYF. CDR3 nucleotides: TGTGCCAGCAGCGGAGGAGACAGCTCTGGAAACACCATATATTTT.

J is TRBJ1-2 and V is TRBV7-8; D is uncertain. CDR3 size: 15 residues. The germline CDR1 and CDR2 sequences are SGHVS and FQNEAQ. V lost 1 base and J 6 bases, leaving 15 bases between the germline ends. The CDR3 DNA is TGTGCCAGCAGCTTAGTAGAGGGCGGCGGGGATGGCTACACCTTC. Amino acid sequence: CASSLVEGGGDGYTF.

This clone was seen more than once but under ten times. The chain is built from TRBV14 and TRBJ1-2, with TRBD1 matching 7 bases. This CDR3 is 15 amino acids long. The germline CDR1 and CDR2 sequences are SGHDN and FVKESK. V lost 1 base to trimming and J lost 1 base; unmatched junction nucleotides: 3. DNA of the CDR3: TGTGCCAGCAGCCAAGGGACAGGACTTAACTATGGCTACACCTTC. The encoded protein is CASSQGTGLNYGYTF.

The genes are TRBV4-1 and TRBJ2-1, with 7 nucleotides matching TRBD2. V was clipped by 1 base and J by 3 bases; unmatched bases: 0. Germline CDR1 MGHRA, CDR2 YSYEKL. The CDR3 spans 14 residues. The CDR3 bases are TGCGCCAGCAGCCAAGCGGGGGGCTACAATGAGCAGTTCTTC. It is translated as CASSQAGGYNEQFF.

V gene TRBV6-5 combines with J gene TRBJ1-1; weak D call: TRBD1 (5 bases). V was pared by 6 bases and J by 3 bases, with 17 bases between. Germline assignment: CDR1 MNHEY and CDR2 SVGAGI. The CDR3 loop spans 15 amino acids. CDR3 nucleotides: TGTGCCAGCAGACCAGGGTTTTCGGGCGACACTGAAGCTTTCTTT. Translated, it gives CASRPGFSGDTEAFF.

The chain carries TRBV5-5 and TRBJ1-5; D might be TRBD1 (5 bases). From germline, CDR1 is SGHKS and CDR2 YYEKEE (reference sequence). The CDR3 is 14 amino acids. Trimming took 7 bases from V and 3 from J, leaving 14 bases between them. This chain's CDR3 is CASGETDFNQPQHF. The CDR3, as DNA: TGTGCCAGCGGCGAGACAGATTTCAATCAGCCCCAGCATTTT.

The count of this clone is one. The CDR3 coding sequence is TGTGCCAGCAGCTCCCGGGACAGGGGTAGAGGTGAGCAGTTCTTC. Residues: CASSSRDRGRGEQFF. The chain is built from TRBV7-9 and TRBJ2-1; 10 bases fit TRBD1. This CDR3 contains 15 residues. Germline values: CDR1 SEHNR, CDR2 FQNEAQ (reference sequence). V shed 4 bases and J 9 bases; nucleotides not matched to a gene: 9.

This chain uses TRBV5-1 with TRBJ2-2; TRBD2 might be the D (5 bases). This CDR3 is built from 15 residues. The V end lost 0 bases, the J end lost 7 bases, and 13 bases lay between the germline ends. The germline V gene encodes CDR1 SGHRS and CDR2 YFSETQ. CDR3 sequence reads: CASSLAGSEVGELFF. The CDR3 bases are TGCGCCAGCAGCTTGGCGGGTAGCGAAGTCGGGGAGCTGTTTTTT.

The J gene is TRBJ2-2, the V gene TRBV7-2; TRBD2 matches 7 bases. Germline trimming cut 6 bases from V and 3 bases from J; bases unmatched to any gene: 13. CDR1 is SGHTA, CDR2 FQGNSA, per germline. CDR3 length: 17 residues. The CDR3 is CASRPLGAGVDTGELFF. CDR3 DNA: TGTGCCAGCAGACCGCTTGGGGCGGGGGTAGACACCGGGGAGCTGTTTTTT.

The chain joins TRBV7-9 to TRBJ2-1; D is perhaps TRBD1 (6 bases). The CDR3 spans 15 residues. Germline V gene lookup returns CDR1 SEHNR and CDR2 FQNEAQ (reference sequence). The V end lost 1 base, the J end lost 4 bases, and 11 bases lay between the germline ends. CDR3: CASSLEGVIYNEQFF. CDR3 bases: TGTGCCAGCAGCTTAGAGGGGGTGATTTACAATGAGCAGTTCTTC.

The chain is built from TRBV29-1 and TRBJ2-3; 14 bases line up with TRBD2. CDR1 is SQVTM, CDR2 ANQGSEA, per germline. J was trimmed by 4 bases and V by 5 bases; bases with no gene match: 5. This CDR3 is 15 amino acids long. In DNA form, the CDR3 reads TGCAGCGTTTTGGGACTAGCGGGAGAAGCAGATACGCAGTATTTT. Its protein is CSVLGLAGEADTQYF.

The rearrangement joins TRBV18 to TRBJ1-1; a possible D gene is TRBD1 (5 bases). Trimming left V 3 bases short and J 1 base short, with 6 bases between. CDR3 size: 13 residues. Germline values: CDR1 KGHSH, CDR2 LQKENI. The CDR3 sequence is CASSPDTNTEAFF. The CDR3 region has the DNA TGTGCCAGCTCACCGGACACGAACACTGAAGCTTTCTTT.

This clone was detected only a few times. The chain uses TRBV20-1 and TRBJ2-7, with D possibly TRBD1 on 6 matching bases. The CDR3 loop spans 13 amino acids. Trimming stripped 3 bases from V and 2 bases from J, with 11 bases between. Germline V CDR1 and CDR2: DFQATT, SNEGSKA (reference sequence). CDR3 DNA sequence: TGCAGTGCTAGTTGGGGGCGTGCCTACGAGCAGTACTTC. Amino acid sequence: CSASWGRAYEQYF.

This clone was seen once. CDR3 residues: CASSGTGTGGGSDTQYF. The CDR3 DNA sequence: TGTGCCAGCAGTGGTACCGGGACAGGGGGAGGATCAGATACGCAGTATTTT. V gene TRBV7-9 combines with J gene TRBJ2-3; 11 bases align to TRBD1. Per germline, CDR1 SEHNR and CDR2 FQNEAQ (reference sequence). The CDR3 runs to 17 residues. J gave up 4 bases and V 6 bases, and 12 bases lay outside the gene matches.